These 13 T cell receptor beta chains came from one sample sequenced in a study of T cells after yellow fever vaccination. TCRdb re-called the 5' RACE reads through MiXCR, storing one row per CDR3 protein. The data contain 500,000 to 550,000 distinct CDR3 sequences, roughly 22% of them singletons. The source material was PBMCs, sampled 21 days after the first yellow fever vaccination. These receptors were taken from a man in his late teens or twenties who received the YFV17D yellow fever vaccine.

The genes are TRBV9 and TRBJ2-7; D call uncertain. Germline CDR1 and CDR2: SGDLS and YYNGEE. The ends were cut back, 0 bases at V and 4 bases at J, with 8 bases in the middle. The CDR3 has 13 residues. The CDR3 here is CASSVGEGYEQYF. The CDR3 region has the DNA TGTGCCAGCAGCGTAGGAGAAGGGTACGAGCAGTACTTC.

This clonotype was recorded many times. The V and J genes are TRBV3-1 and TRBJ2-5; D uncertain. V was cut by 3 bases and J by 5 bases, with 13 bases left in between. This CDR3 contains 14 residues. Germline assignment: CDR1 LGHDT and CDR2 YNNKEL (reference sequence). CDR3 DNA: TGTGCCAGCAGCCACACTCCGGATTGGGAGACCCAGTACTTC. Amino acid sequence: CASSHTPDWETQYF.

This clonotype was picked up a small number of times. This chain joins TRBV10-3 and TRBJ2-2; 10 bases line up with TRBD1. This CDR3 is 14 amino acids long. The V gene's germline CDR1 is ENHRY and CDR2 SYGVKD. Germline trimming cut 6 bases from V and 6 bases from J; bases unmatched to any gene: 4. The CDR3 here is CAIREGTGAGELFF. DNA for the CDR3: TGTGCCATCAGGGAAGGGACAGGGGCCGGGGAGCTGTTTTTT.

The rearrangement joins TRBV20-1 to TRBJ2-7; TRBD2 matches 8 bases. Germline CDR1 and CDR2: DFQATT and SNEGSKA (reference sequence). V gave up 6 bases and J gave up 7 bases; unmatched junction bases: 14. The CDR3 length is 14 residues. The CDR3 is CSARPRGGWWEQYF. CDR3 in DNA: TGCAGTGCCAGACCCCGGGGGGGATGGTGGGAGCAGTACTTC.

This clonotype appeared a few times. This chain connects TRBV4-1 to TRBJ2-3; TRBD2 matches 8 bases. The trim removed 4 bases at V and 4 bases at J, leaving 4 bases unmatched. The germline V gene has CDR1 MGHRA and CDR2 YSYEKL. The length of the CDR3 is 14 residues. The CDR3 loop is CASSPRTSPDTQYF. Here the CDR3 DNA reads TGCGCCAGCAGCCCGAGGACTAGCCCAGATACGCAGTATTTT.

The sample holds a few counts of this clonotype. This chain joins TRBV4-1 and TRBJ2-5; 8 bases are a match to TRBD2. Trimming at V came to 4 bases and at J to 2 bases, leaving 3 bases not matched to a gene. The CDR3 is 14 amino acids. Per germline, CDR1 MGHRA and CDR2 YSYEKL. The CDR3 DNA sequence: TGCGCCAGCAGCCGTATAGCGGGGCAAGAGACCCAGTACTTC. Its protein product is CASSRIAGQETQYF.

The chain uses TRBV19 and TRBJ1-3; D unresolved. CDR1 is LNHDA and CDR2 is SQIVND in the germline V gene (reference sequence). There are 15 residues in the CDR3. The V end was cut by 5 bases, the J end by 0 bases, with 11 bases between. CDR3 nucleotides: TGTGCCAGTAGTGTTACGGGCCACTCTGGAAACACCATATATTTT. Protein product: CASSVTGHSGNTIYF.

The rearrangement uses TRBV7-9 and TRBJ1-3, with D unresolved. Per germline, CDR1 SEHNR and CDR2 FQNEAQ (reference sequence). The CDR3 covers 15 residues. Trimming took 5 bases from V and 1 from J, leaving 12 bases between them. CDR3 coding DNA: TGTGCCAGCAGCACCCTTTCTCGTTCTGGAAACACCATATATTTT. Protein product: CASSTLSRSGNTIYF.

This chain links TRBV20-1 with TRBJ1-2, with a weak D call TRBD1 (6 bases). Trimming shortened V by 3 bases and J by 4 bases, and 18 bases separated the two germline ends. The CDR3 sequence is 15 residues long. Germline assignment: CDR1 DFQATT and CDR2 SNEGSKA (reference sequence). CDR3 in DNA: TGCAGTGCTAGGGAATTTTCGACAGGCCTCTATGGCTACACCTTC. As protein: CSAREFSTGLYGYTF.

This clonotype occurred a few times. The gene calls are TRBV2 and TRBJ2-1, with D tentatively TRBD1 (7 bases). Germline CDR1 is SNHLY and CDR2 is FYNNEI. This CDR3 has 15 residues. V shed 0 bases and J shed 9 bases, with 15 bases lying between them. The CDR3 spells CASSEARQGGPEQFF. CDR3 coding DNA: TGTGCCAGCAGTGAAGCTAGGCAGGGGGGACCTGAGCAGTTCTTC.

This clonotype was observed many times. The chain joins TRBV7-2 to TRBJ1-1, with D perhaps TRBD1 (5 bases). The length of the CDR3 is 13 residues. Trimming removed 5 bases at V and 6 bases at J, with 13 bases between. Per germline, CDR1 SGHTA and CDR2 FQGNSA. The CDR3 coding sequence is TGTGCCAGCAGCAAGTGGGGAGGGGCTGAAGCTTTCTTT. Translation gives CASSKWGGAEAFF.

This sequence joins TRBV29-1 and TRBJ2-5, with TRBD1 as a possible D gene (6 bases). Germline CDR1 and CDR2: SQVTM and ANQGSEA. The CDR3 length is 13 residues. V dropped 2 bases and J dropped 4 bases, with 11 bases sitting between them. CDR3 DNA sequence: TGCAGCGTTGAACTGACAGGAGGAGAGACCCAGTACTTC. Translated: CSVELTGGETQYF.

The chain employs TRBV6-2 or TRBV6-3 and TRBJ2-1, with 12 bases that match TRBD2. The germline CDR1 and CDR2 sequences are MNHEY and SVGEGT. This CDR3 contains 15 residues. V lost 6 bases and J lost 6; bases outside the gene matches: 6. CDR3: CASSPLAGGFNEQFF. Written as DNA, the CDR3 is TGTGCCAGCAGCCCCCTAGCGGGGGGGTTCAATGAGCAGTTCTTC.